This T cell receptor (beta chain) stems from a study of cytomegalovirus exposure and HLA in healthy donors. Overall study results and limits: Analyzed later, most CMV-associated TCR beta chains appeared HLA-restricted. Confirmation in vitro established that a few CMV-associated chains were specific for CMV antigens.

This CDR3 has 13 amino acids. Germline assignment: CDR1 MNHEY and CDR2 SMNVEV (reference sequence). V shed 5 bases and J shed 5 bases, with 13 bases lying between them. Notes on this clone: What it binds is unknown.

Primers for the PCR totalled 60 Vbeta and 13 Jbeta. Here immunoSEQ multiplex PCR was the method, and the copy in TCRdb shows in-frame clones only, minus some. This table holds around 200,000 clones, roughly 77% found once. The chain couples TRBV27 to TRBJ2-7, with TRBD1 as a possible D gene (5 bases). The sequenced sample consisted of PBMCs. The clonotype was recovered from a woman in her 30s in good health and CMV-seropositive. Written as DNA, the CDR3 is TGTGCCAGCAGTCAGGGTCCTTTCGACGAGCAGTACTTC. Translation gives CASSQGPFDEQYF.